The next 3 T cell receptor beta chains were all read from a single sample in a study of T cells in Graves' hyperthyroidism and ophthalmopathy. The CDR3 regions of TCR beta were amplified from RNA transcripts. TCR CDR3 underwent first-round RT-PCR with the HTBI primer set. TCRdb re-called the multiplex PCR reads through MiXCR, storing one row per CDR3 protein. The top ten clones hold approximately 32% of a sample with approximately 250,000 distinct CDR3 sequences, approximately 23% of them seen once. The sequenced sample consisted of blood. These receptors were taken from a woman aged 40 to 50 with Graves' ophthalmopathy.

At least ten counts were recorded for this clonotype. The chain recombines TRBV15 with TRBJ1-5; D is undetermined. This CDR3 has 12 residues. Per germline, CDR1 LNHNV and CDR2 YYDKDF (reference sequence). Trimming took 5 bases from V and 2 from J, leaving 4 bases between them. The CDR3: CATSPGNQPQHF. The CDR3 DNA is TGTGCCACCAGCCCGGGCAATCAGCCCCAGCATTTT. The full variable domain, completed using reference TRBV15 and TRBJ1-5, is DAMVIQNPRYQVTQFGKPVTLSCSQTLNHNVMYWYQQKSSQAPKLLFHYYDKDFNNEADTPDNFQSRRPNTSFCFLDIRSPGLGDTAMYLCATSPGNQPQHFGDGTRLSIL.

V gene TRBV12-3 or TRBV12-4 combines with J gene TRBJ1-2, with D possibly matching TRBD1 (6 bases). The V gene lost 6 bases and the J gene lost 4 bases, with 18 bases spanning the gap. The CDR3 has 15 residues. CDR3 in DNA: TGTGCCAGCAGGCAAGCCGGGACAAACCTCTATGGCTACACCTTC. Translating gives CASRQAGTNLYGYTF.

Ten or more counts support this clonotype. V gene TRBV28 combines with J gene TRBJ2-7; TRBD1 matches at 12 bases. CDR1 MDHEN and CDR2 SYDVKM come from the germline V gene. Trimming took 3 bases from V and 1 from J; bases not matched to a gene: 10. The CDR3 runs to 18 residues. For the CDR3, the DNA is TGTGCCAGCAGTTTCCCCGGGACAGGGGGCGTACTTTCCTACGAGCAGTACTTC. Protein product: CASSFPGTGGVLSYEQYF.